This T cell receptor (beta chain) was sequenced for a study of Graves' ophthalmopathy and Graves' hyperthyroidism. Study-wide background: Samples of peripheral blood were obtained at initial diagnosis, prior to treatment of any kind.

The sequenced template was RNA, covering the TCR beta CDR3 region. HTBI primers were employed in first-round RT-PCR, then a second-round multiplex PCR followed. TCRdb fed the multiplex PCR reads into MiXCR, producing one record per CDR3 protein. The sample comprises around 660,000 distinct CDR3 sequences, about 40% of which are singletons, and over 2.5% rests with the top ten. The sample holds many counts of this clonotype. The antigen is unknown. There are 16 residues in the CDR3. Germline-derived CDR1 and CDR2 are LNHDA and SQIVND (reference sequence). Trimming removed 3 bases from V and 0 bases from J, with 11 bases in between. Having ophthalmopathy, the donors showed moderate-to-severe activity, CAS ≥3 and NOSPECS ≥4, with disease lasting under 3 months. Certain patients were not enrolled. These were patients with other autoimmune diseases, uncontrolled infections, pregnancy or lactation. Study observations and caveats: Stable hyperthyroidism and ophthalmopathy were told apart by a 13-signature model, which achieved about 88% sensitivity and approximately 81% specificity.

The material sequenced was peripheral blood. This TCR was sampled from an adult man with Graves' ophthalmopathy. V gene TRBV19 combines with J gene TRBJ2-2; D might be TRBD2 (6 bases). The CDR3 region has the DNA TGTGCCAGTAGTATGCGAGCGGGTGCGAACACCGGGGAGCTGTTTTTT. It yields the protein CASSMRAGANTGELFF.